A single sample gave rise to the 5 T cell receptor beta chains below, sequenced in a study of OX40 agonist ivuxolimab in advanced cancers. Using immunoSEQ multiplex PCR, the repertoire was profiled, and TCRdb retains in-frame clones only, with some absent. This sample carries more than 95,000 clones, 91% of them seen once, and the ten largest clones take 0.25% to 0.35%. The sample consisted of CD4+ or CD8+ T cells sorted from blood, taken in a trial of the OX40 agonist ivuxolimab. The receptors were gathered from an adult with an advanced solid tumor such as melanoma, head and neck, liver or kidney cancer.

The V gene is TRBV5-1, the J gene TRBJ2-1; D possibly corresponds to TRBD2 (5 bases). Germline CDR1 reads SGHRS; CDR2 reads YFSETQ. Trimming left V 4 bases short and J 2 bases short, with 16 bases between. This CDR3 is built from 16 residues. In nucleotides, the CDR3 is TGCGCCAGCAGCCCGGTCGGGAAATCGGCCTACAATGAGCAGTTCTTC. It encodes CASSPVGKSAYNEQFF.

This chain links TRBV7-6 with TRBJ2-7; TRBD2 matches 14 bases. V shed 5 bases and J 4 bases; nucleotides not matched to a gene: 7. Germline lookup yields CDR1 SGHVS and CDR2 FNYEAQ. The CDR3 covers 16 residues. The CDR3 DNA follows: TGTGCCAGCAGCACAGGACTAGCGGGAGGAGGATACGAGCAGTACTTC. Protein: CASSTGLAGGGYEQYF.

The gene calls are TRBV9 and TRBJ2-1; 7 bases map to TRBD2. Germline V gene sequence: CDR1 SGDLS, CDR2 YYNGEE. J lost 5 bases, V lost 2 bases, and 4 bases had no gene match. The CDR3 has 14 residues. The CDR3 sequence is CASSVGTIDNEQFF. CDR3 sequence (DNA): TGTGCCAGCAGCGTGGGGACTATAGACAATGAGCAGTTCTTC.

J is TRBJ2-3 and V is TRBV5-1; the D call may be TRBD1 or TRBD2 (5 bases each). Germline assignment: CDR1 SGHRS and CDR2 YFSETQ. V lost 3 bases, J lost 2 bases, and 19 bases lay in between. The CDR3 is 17 amino acids. CDR3 protein: CASSSGTKTSITDTQYF. The CDR3 bases are TGCGCCAGCAGCTCTGGGACCAAAACAAGTATCACAGATACGCAGTATTTT.

V is TRBV7-2 and J is TRBJ1-2; D not resolved. This CDR3 region has 15 residues. Per germline, CDR1 SGHTA and CDR2 FQGNSA. V was pared by 1 base and J by 0 bases, with 9 bases between. The CDR3 region is CASSLDVTPNYGYTF. The CDR3 coding sequence is TGTGCCAGCAGCTTAGACGTTACCCCTAACTATGGCTACACCTTC.